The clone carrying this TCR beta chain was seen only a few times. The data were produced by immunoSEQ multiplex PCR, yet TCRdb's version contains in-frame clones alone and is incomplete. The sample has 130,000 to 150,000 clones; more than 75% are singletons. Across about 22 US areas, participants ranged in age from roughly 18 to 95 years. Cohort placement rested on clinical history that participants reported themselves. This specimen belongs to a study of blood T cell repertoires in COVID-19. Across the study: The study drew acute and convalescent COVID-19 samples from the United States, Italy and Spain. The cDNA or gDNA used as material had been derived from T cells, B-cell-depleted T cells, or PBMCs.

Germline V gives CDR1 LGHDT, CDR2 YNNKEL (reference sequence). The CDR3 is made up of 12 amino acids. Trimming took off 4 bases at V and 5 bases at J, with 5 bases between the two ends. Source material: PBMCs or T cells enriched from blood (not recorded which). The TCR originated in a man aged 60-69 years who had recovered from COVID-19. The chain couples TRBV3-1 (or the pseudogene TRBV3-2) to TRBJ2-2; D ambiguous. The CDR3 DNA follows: TGTGCCAGCAGCCTTCTGACCGGGGAGCTGTTTTTT. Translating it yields CASSLLTGELFF.